Detailed here is one TCR beta chain. This entry comes from a study of T-cell reconstitution after alpha-beta-depleted transplantation in children. This sample's TCRbeta library carried unique molecular identifier barcodes. TCRdb passed the PCR reads through MiXCR, listing each CDR3 protein once. Of approximately 640,000 distinct CDR3 sequences listed, roughly 15% are singletons. Here the sequenced sample was PBMCs from the stem cell graft donor, taken from the stem cell graft. This clonotype originated in a human donor who donated a stem cell graft to a child with acute myeloid leukemia.

The CDR3 sequence: CSAREEESFTKNIQYF. CDR3 nucleotides: TGCAGTGCTAGAGAGGAAGAGTCTTTTACCAAAAACATTCAGTACTTC. This chain uses TRBV20-1 with TRBJ2-4; unclear D gene. CDR3 length: 16 residues. The germline gives CDR1 DFQATT, CDR2 SNEGSKA (reference sequence). The germline V and J ends were trimmed by 0 bases and 2 bases, with 14 bases remaining between them.